The next 8 T cell receptor beta chains were all read from a single sample in a study of blood T cell repertoires in COVID-19. Method: immunoSEQ multiplex PCR; TCRdb's copy keeps in-frame clones and lacks some. The sample contains about 300,000 clones, about 90% of which appear only once. Input material: PBMCs or T cells enriched from blood (not recorded which). All receptors come from a young woman who had recovered from COVID-19.

The CDR3 region is CASSSQGAFQAFF. The CDR3, as DNA: TGTGCCAGCAGTTCCCAGGGGGCCTTTCAAGCTTTCTTT. The V gene is TRBV7-2, the J gene TRBJ1-1, with TRBD1 matching 8 bases. Germline trimming cut 6 bases from V and 9 bases from J; bases unmatched to any gene: 9. Per the germline V gene, CDR1 is SGHTA and CDR2 is FQGNSA. The CDR3 is made up of 13 amino acids.

The chain links TRBV19 to TRBJ1-2; D is ambiguous. The CDR3 sequence is 12 residues long. Trimming stripped 5 bases from V and 7 bases from J, with 11 bases between. Germline V gene sequence: CDR1 LNHDA, CDR2 SQIVND (reference sequence). In nucleotides, the CDR3 is TGTGCCAGTAGTCCCCCGGTCGGTGGCTACACCTTC. Protein product: CASSPPVGGYTF. Full variable domain (remainder filled in from reference TRBV19 and TRBJ1-2): DGGITQSPKYLFRKEGQNVTLSCEQNLNHDAMYWYRQDPGQGLRLIYYSQIVNDFQKGDIAEGYSVSREKKESFPLTVTSAQKNPTAFYLCASSPPVGGYTFGSGTRLTVV.

The rearrangement uses TRBV4-1 and TRBJ2-2; D perhaps matches TRBD1 (5 bases). Looked up from germline, CDR1 is MGHRA and CDR2 is YSYEKL. Trimming removed 1 base at V and 8 bases at J, with 11 bases between. CDR3 size: 14 residues. The CDR3, as DNA: TGCGCCAGCAGCCAAGTATGGGGCTCGGGGGAGCTGTTTTTT. This gives the protein CASSQVWGSGELFF.

This clone appeared a few times. The chain has TRBV3-1 (or the pseudogene TRBV3-2) and TRBJ1-6; a possible D gene is TRBD1 (5 bases). CDR3 size: 16 residues. Germline V CDR1 and CDR2: LGHDT, YNNKEL (reference sequence). V dropped 0 bases and J dropped 7 bases, with 13 bases sitting between them. The CDR3 DNA sequence: TGTGCCAGCAGCCAAGACGGACACTGGACCAATTCACCCCTCCACTTT. Translating gives CASSQDGHWTNSPLHF.

This chain connects TRBV5-1 to TRBJ1-1, with D perhaps TRBD1 (6 bases). The CDR3 has 16 residues. Germline V gene sequence: CDR1 SGHRS, CDR2 YFSETQ. Trimming cost V 0 bases and J 0 bases, with 12 bases left between them. The CDR3 nucleotides read TGCGCCAGCAGCTTGGCCCCAGACAGGCTGAACACTGAAGCTTTCTTT. It codes for CASSLAPDRLNTEAFF.

This chain connects TRBV7-6 to TRBJ1-6; D is possibly TRBD1 (6 bases). Germline V CDR1 and CDR2: SGHVS, FNYEAQ. Trimming removed 0 bases from V and 8 bases from J, with 14 bases in between. This CDR3 is 16 amino acids long. The CDR3 protein is CASSLAPQGAHSPLHF. The CDR3 coding sequence is TGTGCCAGCAGCTTAGCCCCACAGGGAGCCCATTCACCCCTCCACTTT.

The CDR3 sequence: CASSSKVANYGYTF. CDR3 in DNA: TGTGCCAGCAGCTCGAAAGTAGCTAACTATGGCTACACCTTC. The chain links TRBV5-5 to TRBJ1-2; no definite D call. V shed 3 bases and J shed 0 bases, with 9 bases lying between them. This CDR3 has 14 amino acids. The germline V gene encodes CDR1 SGHKS and CDR2 YYEKEE (reference sequence). Supplemented by reference TRBV5-5 and TRBJ1-2, the full variable domain reads DAGVTQSPTHLIKTRGQQVTLRCSPISGHKSVSWYQQVLGQGPQFIFQYYEKEERGRGNFPDRFSARQFPNYSSELNVNALLLGDSALYLCASSSKVANYGYTFGSGTRLTVV.

The chain has TRBV19 and TRBJ2-5, with 10 bases fitting TRBD1. V was clipped by 3 bases and J by 3 bases; unmatched bases: 4. The CDR3 contains 15 residues. Germline values: CDR1 LNHDA, CDR2 SQIVND (reference sequence). The CDR3 sequence is CASSMGQGPEETQYF. CDR3 bases: TGTGCCAGTAGTATGGGACAGGGGCCCGAAGAGACCCAGTACTTC. Filled out from reference TRBV19 and TRBJ2-5, the complete variable domain reads DGGITQSPKYLFRKEGQNVTLSCEQNLNHDAMYWYRQDPGQGLRLIYYSQIVNDFQKGDIAEGYSVSREKKESFPLTVTSAQKNPTAFYLCASSMGQGPEETQYFGPGTRLLVL.